This T cell receptor (beta chain) stems from a study of tumor and adjacent non-tumor tissue in lung cancer. Study in general: The cohort had about a dozen adenocarcinoma, a couple of squamous cell and 1 small cell patients. Patients were aged about 31 to 76, ten or so men and about 5 women, stage I to III.

The library came from three nested PCR rounds adapted from ARM-PCR protocols. MiXCR, run by TCRdb on the multiplex PCR reads, gives a single entry per CDR3 protein. The sample includes about 200,000 distinct CDR3 sequences, 71% of them seen just once. This sample's RNA came from whole unsorted tissue. Chemotherapy-naive patients with new lung cancer underwent thoracic surgery in China, August–late 2014. Study results and caveats: Compared with tumor, normal lung showed significantly lower TCR diversity.

This CDR3 spans 13 amino acids. V lost 7 bases to trimming and J lost 0 bases, with 10 bases between them. CDR1 and CDR2 (germline): SQVTM, ANQGSEA. This clonotype was picked up many times. No antigen is known for it. The chain links TRBV29-1 to TRBJ1-3, with D perhaps TRBD1 (5 bases). The sequenced sample consisted of lung tumor tissue. The clonotype comes from a man aged 55 to 69 with non-small cell lung cancer. CDR3 amino acids: CSAREGSGNTIYF. The CDR3 nucleotides read TGCAGCGCCAGGGAGGGCTCTGGAAACACCATATATTTT.